This T cell receptor (beta chain) was found in a study of T cells in Graves' hyperthyroidism and ophthalmopathy. For the study at large: Specimen type is peripheral blood, collected at initial diagnosis prior to any treatment. Study-level results: Stable hyperthyroidism and ophthalmopathy were separated using 13 V-J signatures.

The junction had 8 bases not matched to a gene; V was cut back by 6 bases and J by 1 base. From germline, CDR1 is LNHDA and CDR2 SQIVND (reference sequence). The CDR3 sequence is 15 residues long. It was RNA transcripts that yielded the amplified TCR beta CDR3 regions. The HTBI set primed first-round TCR CDR3 RT-PCR. TCRdb called the multiplex PCR reads again in MiXCR, with one record for every CDR3 protein. Of fewer than 900,000 distinct CDR3 sequences detected, about a sixth appear once; the ten largest clones hold around 8.1%. As regards this clonotype: The antigen remains undetermined.

Sequenced sample: blood. The chain couples TRBV19 to TRBJ1-1, with TRBD1 matching 7 bases. This TCR was recovered from a young man with Graves' hyperthyroidism. The CDR3 loop is CASRFPGTANTEAFF. The CDR3 region has the DNA TGTGCCAGTAGATTTCCCGGGACAGCGAACACTGAAGCTTTCTTT.